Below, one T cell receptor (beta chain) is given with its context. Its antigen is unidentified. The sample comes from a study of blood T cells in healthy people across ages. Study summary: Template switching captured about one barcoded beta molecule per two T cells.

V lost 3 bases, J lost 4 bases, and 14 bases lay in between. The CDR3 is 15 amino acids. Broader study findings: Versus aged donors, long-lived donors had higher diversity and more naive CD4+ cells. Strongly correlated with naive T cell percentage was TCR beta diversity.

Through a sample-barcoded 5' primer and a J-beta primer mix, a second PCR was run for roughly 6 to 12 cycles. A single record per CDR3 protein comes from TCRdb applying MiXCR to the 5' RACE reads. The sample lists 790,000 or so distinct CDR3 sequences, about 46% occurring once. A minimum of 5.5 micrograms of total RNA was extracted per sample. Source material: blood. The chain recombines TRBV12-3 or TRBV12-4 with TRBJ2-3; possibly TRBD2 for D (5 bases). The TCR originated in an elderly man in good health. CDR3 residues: CASSFGTVGADTQYF. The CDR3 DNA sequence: TGTGCCAGCAGTTTTGGAACAGTGGGAGCAGATACGCAGTATTTT.